The source of this T cell receptor beta chain is a study of blood T cell repertoires in COVID-19. This clone was recorded a few times. TCRdb's table, derived via immunoSEQ multiplex PCR, lists solely in-frame clones and lacks some. The sample has about 64,000 clones; 72% are singletons. The CDR3 runs to 14 residues. Losses at the gene ends were 3 bases for V and 6 bases for J; bases not matched to a gene: 4. The germline V gene has CDR1 MNHEY and CDR2 SVGAGI. The TCR originated in an older woman who had been exposed to COVID-19. The gene calls are TRBV6-5 and TRBJ2-3, with TRBD2 matching 9 bases. The sequenced sample consisted of PBMCs or T cells enriched from blood (not recorded which). CDR3 sequence reads: CASSYSSGTDTQYF. CDR3 DNA sequence: TGTGCCAGCAGTTATTCTAGCGGGACGGATACGCAGTATTTT.